This entry lists 15 T cell receptor beta chains sequenced from one sample in a study of tissue T cells after allogeneic stem cell transplantation. The method was immunoSEQ multiplex PCR; TCRdb's version includes in-frame clones alone and lacks a portion of them. The data contain around 40,000 clones, roughly 89% of them singletons. The sample here was blood, taken before transplantation. The receptors stem from a woman between 40 and 69 years old who later had graft-versus-host disease after an allogeneic stem cell transplant.

This clone was found a few times. The chain employs TRBV7-9 and TRBJ1-3, with D unclear. The CDR3 covers 15 residues. In germline, CDR1 is SEHNR, CDR2 FQNEAQ (reference sequence). The ends were cut back, 6 bases at V and 2 bases at J, with 14 bases in the middle. In nucleotides, the CDR3 is TGTGCCAGCAGTAGTAACCCGTCTCCTGGAAACACCATATATTTT. Encoded protein: CASSSNPSPGNTIYF.

The V call is TRBV5-4, the J call TRBJ1-6; no clear D. Per the germline V gene, CDR1 is SGHNT and CDR2 is YYREEE (reference sequence). V was clipped by 0 bases and J by 11 bases, with 9 bases between them. This CDR3 has 13 residues. CDR3 sequence (DNA): TGTGCCAGCAGCTTGGGCGAGAGCCCACCCCTCCACTTT. It codes for CASSLGESPPLHF.

The chain recombines TRBV5-6 with TRBJ2-2, with 12 bases fitting TRBD2. V trimming: 0 bases; J trimming: 9 bases; junction bases outside the gene matches: 6. Germline-derived CDR1 and CDR2 are SGHDT and YYEEEE. The CDR3 length is 16 residues. In DNA form, the CDR3 reads TGTGCCAGCAGCTTGGTCCCTAGCGGGAGGGCCCGGGAGCTGTTTTTT. Protein sequence: CASSLVPSGRARELFF.

CDR3 nucleotides: TGCGCCAGCAGCTTCGGGGGGTTGAACACTGAAGCTTTCTTT. Translation: CASSFGGLNTEAFF. This sequence joins TRBV5-1 and TRBJ1-1, with D perhaps matching TRBD1 (5 bases). The CDR3 covers 14 residues. Between the trimmed V and J ends, which lost 2 bases and 0 bases, there was a span of 8 bases. Looked up from germline, CDR1 is SGHRS and CDR2 is YFSETQ.

The chain recombines TRBV5-4 with TRBJ2-1, with 11 bases aligning to TRBD2. Trimming removed 4 bases from V and 4 bases from J; junction bases left unmatched: 7. The CDR3 consists of 16 residues. Germline V gene lookup returns CDR1 SGHNT and CDR2 YYREEE (reference sequence). CDR3: CASSPTSGTTYNEQFF. CDR3 bases: TGTGCCAGCAGCCCGACTAGCGGGACGACGTACAATGAGCAGTTCTTC.

The chain links TRBV4-3 to TRBJ2-1, with D uncertain. Trimming shortened V by 0 bases and J by 1 base, and 13 bases separated the two germline ends. Germline-derived CDR1 and CDR2 are LGHNA and YSLEER. The CDR3 sequence is 17 residues long. The CDR3 nucleotides are TGCGCCAGCAGCCAAGATAAGGCGGTAGATTCCTACAATGAGCAGTTCTTC. It codes for CASSQDKAVDSYNEQFF.

The CDR3: CATSGWEETQYF. CDR3 nucleotides: TGTGCCACCAGTGGGTGGGAAGAGACCCAGTACTTC. V and J are TRBV24-1 and TRBJ2-5, with unresolved D. V was shortened by 5 bases and J by 3 bases, with 6 bases between the two germline ends. The CDR3 covers 12 residues. The germline V gene has CDR1 KGHDR and CDR2 SFDVKD.

The V gene is TRBV7-3, the J gene TRBJ1-3; D call uncertain. Germline loops: CDR1 SGHTA, CDR2 FQGTGA. The CDR3 has 16 amino acids. The V end lost 2 bases, the J end lost 4 bases, and 15 bases lay between the germline ends. CDR3 protein: CASSLEPLNVGNTIYF. In DNA form, the CDR3 reads TGTGCCAGCAGCTTAGAGCCGTTAAACGTCGGAAACACCATATATTTT.

The chain carries TRBV24-1 and TRBJ2-3; D not certain. V dropped 9 bases and J dropped 8 bases, with 20 bases sitting between them. The length of the CDR3 is 14 residues. Germline V gene data show CDR1 as KGHDR and CDR2 as SFDVKD. CDR3 loop: CATPVHLRPRTQYF. The CDR3 nucleotides read TGTGCCACCCCCGTTCACCTGCGCCCACGTACGCAGTATTTT.

The rearrangement uses TRBV30 and TRBJ2-7; 11 bases match TRBD2. Germline CDR1 GTSNPN, CDR2 SVGIG (reference sequence). The length of the CDR3 is 16 residues. V lost 0 bases to trimming and J lost 6 bases; unmatched junction nucleotides: 10. The CDR3 DNA is TGTGCCTGGAGTGTCCCCATACTAGCGGGAGCGAGCGAGCAGTACTTC. Encoded protein: CAWSVPILAGASEQYF.

This sequence joins TRBV18 and TRBJ1-5; no clear D gene. The germline gives CDR1 KGHSH, CDR2 LQKENI. There are 13 residues in the CDR3. V gave up 8 bases and J gave up 7 bases, with 15 bases separating them. CDR3 amino acids: CASHSEVYQPQHF. The CDR3 nucleotides are TGTGCCAGCCATTCGGAGGTTTACCAGCCCCAGCATTTT.

This chain connects TRBV5-4 to TRBJ2-7; possibly TRBD1 for D (5 bases). V was trimmed by 4 bases and J by 1 base, leaving 12 bases between them. CDR1 SGHNT and CDR2 YYREEE come from the germline V gene (reference sequence). The CDR3 length is 14 residues. In nucleotides, the CDR3 is TGTGCCAGCAGCCGGAAGACAGTATCCTACGAGCAGTACTTC. Residues: CASSRKTVSYEQYF.

The gene calls are TRBV10-3 and TRBJ2-2; TRBD1 might be the D (5 bases). Looked up from germline, CDR1 is ENHRY and CDR2 is SYGVKD. This CDR3 is built from 14 residues. The germline V and J ends were trimmed by 2 bases and 1 base, with 5 bases remaining between them. The DNA of the CDR3 is TGTGCCATCAGTGAGGGACAGAACACCGGGGAGCTGTTTTTT. This gives the protein CAISEGQNTGELFF.

The gene calls are TRBV7-2 and TRBJ2-5; the match to TRBD2 covers 8 bases. Looked up from germline, CDR1 is SGHTA and CDR2 is FQGNSA. With V trimmed by 1 base and J by 5 bases, 6 bases remained unmatched. The CDR3 spans 15 residues. CDR3 nucleotide sequence: TGTGCCAGCAGCTTAGGGGGACTAGGAATTGAGACCCAGTACTTC. Protein sequence: CASSLGGLGIETQYF.

The chain has TRBV5-4 and TRBJ2-5, with no clear D. This CDR3 has 11 residues. CDR1 is SGHNT, CDR2 YYREEE, per germline (reference sequence). The V gene lost 1 base and the J gene lost 5 bases, with 3 bases spanning the gap. This chain's CDR3 is CASSLRETQYF. DNA of the CDR3: TGTGCCAGCAGCTTGAGGGAGACCCAGTACTTC.